This T cell receptor (beta chain) appears in the sequencing data of a study of CD8+ T cells in alopecia areata. Study-wide findings and caveats: Scalp lesions, especially in alopecia totalis/universalis, had higher clonality than normal scalp.

Once RNA had been extracted, it was reverse transcribed into cDNA to act as the sequencing template. Measured with immunoSEQ multiplex PCR; TCRdb has only the in-frame clones, and not every one. Of 150,000 or so clones in the sample, around 47% are singletons; the top ten hold 6% to 7%. In its sample, this clone was seen a few times. Its specificity is not known. The V end lost 3 bases, the J end lost 7 bases, and 12 bases lay between the germline ends. CDR1 and CDR2 from the germline V gene are SEHNR and FQNEAQ (reference sequence). The length of the CDR3 is 14 residues. The chain links TRBV7-9 to TRBJ1-4; TRBD1 is a possible D gene (5 bases). Sequencing input: CD4+ T cells sorted from blood. The source of this sequence is a human donor with alopecia areata. The CDR3 is CASSFSQQGEKLFF. The CDR3 bases are TGTGCCAGCAGCTTCTCCCAGCAGGGTGAAAAACTGTTTTTT.